Listed below are T cell receptor beta chains from one sample, sequenced in a study of breast tumors, draining lymph nodes, adjacent tissues. TCRdb re-called the multiplex PCR reads with MiXCR, one entry per CDR3 protein. This sample has around 190,000 distinct CDR3 sequences, with approximately 30% found just once. Sequenced sample: axillary lymph node tissue. All receptors derive from a female donor with breast cancer. Some clones in this sample may be carry-over from other donors' samples. The CDR3 runs from the conserved cysteine through the conserved F or W. D genes are given only for firm matches. Clone size, where shown, is once, few, many, or a class for clones that have expanded.

DNA	CDR3	J	size	V	D
TGTGCCAGCAGCCAAGGTGTTGATCCTTCCTACGAGCAGTACTTC	CASSQGVDPSYEQYF	TRBJ2-7	few	TRBV3-1	NA
TGTGCCACCAGTAAAGGTGTAGCGGGGGGCACAGATACGCAGTATTTT	CATSKGVAGGTDTQYF	TRBJ2-3	NA	TRBV15	TRBD2
TGTGCCAGTAGTATACCGGGCTCAGCAAGACAGGTCGCGGATGGCTACACCTTC	CASSIPGSARQVADGYTF	TRBJ1-2	NA	TRBV19	NA
TGTGCCAGCAGTGAGGGGGACAGGGTTGGCTACACCTTC	CASSEGDRVGYTF	TRBJ1-2	many	TRBV2	TRBD1
TGCAGCGTTCGGGACAGCTCCTACGAGCAGTACTTC	CSVRDSSYEQYF	TRBJ2-7	many	TRBV29-1	TRBD1
TGTGCCAGCAGTGATGACAGGGGAACTTTAGCGGGATTTTCTAGCACAGATACGCAGTATTTT	CASSDDRGTLAGFSSTDTQYF	TRBJ2-3	many	TRBV25-1	NA
TGTGCCAGCAGTCTGGGGGCCGTAGCTGGAAACACCATATATTTT	CASSLGAVAGNTIYF	TRBJ1-3	NA	TRBV25-1	NA
TGTGCCAGCAGCTTGGGACACACCACCGGGGAGCTGTTTTTT	CASSLGHTTGELFF	TRBJ2-2	many	TRBV7-3	NA
NA	CATSAYLRAVLRAGELFF	TRBJ2-2	NA	TRBV15	NA
TGTGCCAGCAGCCCCGGCTTGTCGCCCTCGGGAGAGCAGTACTTC	CASSPGLSPSGEQYF	TRBJ2-7	NA	TRBV5-4	NA
TGTGCCAGCTCACCCCTTCGCGAGAACACTGAAGCTTTCTTT	CASSPLRENTEAFF	TRBJ1-1	NA	TRBV18	NA
NA	CASSPRDRGWSSLWTRHQHF	TRBJ1-5	NA	TRBV6-9	NA
TGTGCCAGCAAGGTAGCGGGAGGACACAATGAGCAGTTCTTC	CASKVAGGHNEQFF	TRBJ2-1	NA	TRBV11-2	TRBD2
TGCAGCGATTTTTCAGGGCGAGGAGGCTACACCTTC	CSDFSGRGGYTF	TRBJ1-2	NA	TRBV29-1	NA
TGTGCCAGCAGCTTAGCCGGGACTAGTTTCTACGAGCAGTACTTC	CASSLAGTSFYEQYF	TRBJ2-7	many	TRBV13	TRBD2
TGTGCCAGCAGCTTGGACTTTTCACCCTACGAGCAGTACTTC	CASSLDFSPYEQYF	TRBJ2-7	many	TRBV5-8	NA
TGTGCCATCAGTGAGTTGACGGGACAGCACTACGAGCAGTACTTC	CAISELTGQHYEQYF	TRBJ2-7	many	TRBV10-3	TRBD1
TGTGCCATCAGTGACCCCGGACAGGGCGCCTACGAGCAGTACTTC	CAISDPGQGAYEQYF	TRBJ2-7	many	TRBV10-3	TRBD1
TGCAGTGCTCCCCAAGACGGGGTAAATAATTCACCCCTCCACTTT	CSAPQDGVNNSPLHF	TRBJ1-6	many	TRBV20-1	NA
TGTGCCAGCTCGAGCCAGGCAGCCGGAAACACCATATATTTT	CASSSQAAGNTIYF	TRBJ1-3	many	TRBV6-6	NA